The next 12 T cell receptor beta chains were all read from a single sample in a study of T cell responses to AZD1222 COVID-19 vaccine (dated by TCRdb to the early 2020s). The library was obtained by the immunoSEQ multiplex PCR assay. In its TCRdb copy, this immuneACCESS table keeps in-frame sequences only and misses some clones. Where compared with another copy, unresolved V genes explain less than half of these, and the others have no known cause. In all, the sample holds about 140,000 clones, and around 93% of those were seen once. Around 2.7% of the sample is in the top ten clones. What this sample's time point label stands for: baseline before first vaccination. The material sequenced was peripheral blood, taken on day 0 of AZD1222 vaccination. The origin of the receptors is an adult in good health.

This chain uses TRBV4-1 with TRBJ1-4; maybe TRBD1 (5 bases). V was pared by 3 bases and J by 8 bases, with 19 bases between. The CDR3 contains 16 residues. The V gene's germline CDR1 is MGHRA and CDR2 YSYEKL. The CDR3 DNA reads as TGCGCCAGCAGCCAGCTTTTCGGGACGCCCGACGAAAAACTGTTTTTT. Translating gives CASSQLFGTPDEKLFF.

This sequence joins TRBV7-9 and TRBJ2-3; 12 positions agree with TRBD1. V trimming: 5 bases; J trimming: 8 bases; junction bases outside the gene matches: 8. Germline V gene sequence: CDR1 SEHNR, CDR2 FQNEAQ (reference sequence). The CDR3 covers 15 residues. The CDR3 region is CASSRRDRGPRTQYF. The DNA of the CDR3 is TGTGCCAGCAGCCGCCGGGACAGGGGGCCTCGTACGCAGTATTTT.

This clone was counted only a few times. The chain is built from TRBV28 and TRBJ2-7, with 9 bases identical to TRBD1. Germline V CDR1 and CDR2: MDHEN, SYDVKM. The CDR3 loop spans 14 amino acids. The ends lost 3 bases at V and 6 bases at J; junction bases unmatched: 6. CDR3 nucleotide sequence: TGTGCCAGCAGTTTTCTTGGGGACAGGGCCGAGCAGTACTTC. This sequence encodes CASSFLGDRAEQYF.

The chain combines TRBV28 with TRBJ1-5; no clear D gene. Trimming stripped 6 bases from V and 7 bases from J, with 16 bases between. Germline lookup yields CDR1 MDHEN and CDR2 SYDVKM. CDR3 size: 14 residues. The CDR3 reads CASSAGDRRQPQHF. The CDR3 region has the DNA TGTGCCAGCAGCGCCGGAGACCGAAGGCAGCCCCAGCATTTT.

J is TRBJ1-2 and V is TRBV19, with TRBD1 matching over 7 bases. CDR1 is LNHDA and CDR2 is SQIVND in the germline V gene (reference sequence). CDR3 length: 17 amino acids. V dropped 3 bases and J dropped 2; count of bases not matched to a gene: 12. This CDR3 is CASSIFRGQNRNYGYTF. The CDR3 DNA follows: TGTGCCAGTAGTATTTTCCGGGGACAGAATAGAAACTATGGCTACACCTTC. Together with reference TRBV19 and TRBJ1-2, the CDR3 gives the full variable domain: DGGITQSPKYLFRKEGQNVTLSCEQNLNHDAMYWYRQDPGQGLRLIYYSQIVNDFQKGDIAEGYSVSREKKESFPLTVTSAQKNPTAFYLCASSIFRGQNRNYGYTFGSGTRLTVV.

V gene TRBV4-2 combines with J gene TRBJ1-2, with 7 nucleotides matching TRBD1. This CDR3 has 16 amino acids. Losses at the gene ends were 3 bases for V and 4 bases for J; bases not matched to a gene: 11. Germline loops: CDR1 LGHNA, CDR2 YNFKEQ. The CDR3 DNA reads TGTGCCAGCAGCCATGAGACTCGGACAGGCGGCTATGGCTACACCTTC. This translates into CASSHETRTGGYGYTF.

This clone was observed once. The chain couples TRBV30 to TRBJ1-1; D gene uncertain. Germline-derived CDR1 and CDR2 are GTSNPN and SVGIG (reference sequence). CDR3 length: 11 residues. Deletions cut 1 base from V and 7 bases from J, with 7 bases between. The chain's CDR3 is CAWSASSEAFF. CDR3 bases: TGTGCCTGGAGTGCTTCGAGTGAAGCTTTCTTT.

The V gene is TRBV5-4, the J gene TRBJ1-1, with 7 positions matching TRBD1. The CDR3 is 15 amino acids. In germline, CDR1 is SGHNT, CDR2 YYREEE (reference sequence). J lost 5 bases, V lost 2 bases, and 9 bases had no gene match. CDR3: CASSLPVTGRTEAFF. The CDR3 nucleotides read TGTGCCAGCAGCTTACCGGTGACAGGGCGTACTGAAGCTTTCTTT.

The chain couples TRBV5-1 to TRBJ2-7; 9 bases align to TRBD1. V lost 4 bases, J lost 5 bases, and 7 bases stayed unmatched. The CDR3 is made up of 14 amino acids. The germline CDR1 and CDR2 sequences are SGHRS and YFSETQ. For the CDR3, the DNA is TGCGCCAGCAGCGCCGGGACAGGGTCCGACGAGCAGTACTTC. Its protein is CASSAGTGSDEQYF.

CDR3 in DNA: TGCAGCGTTGATCTGGGTGGCTATGGCTACACCTTC. Its protein is CSVDLGGYGYTF. The genes are TRBV29-1 and TRBJ1-2; the D is unclear. This CDR3 contains 12 residues. CDR1 is SQVTM, CDR2 ANQGSEA, per germline. Between the trimmed V and J ends, which lost 3 bases and 4 bases, there was a span of 9 bases.

This clone was observed once. V is TRBV10-1 and J is TRBJ2-2; D not resolved. The CDR3 runs to 16 residues. The germline V and J ends were trimmed by 6 bases and 0 bases, with 14 bases remaining between them. Germline CDR1 reads WNHNN; CDR2 reads SYGVQD (reference sequence). The CDR3 sequence is CASSWTPIANTGELFF. DNA of the CDR3: TGCGCCAGCAGCTGGACGCCAATCGCGAACACCGGGGAGCTGTTTTTT.

This rearrangement joins TRBV24-1 to TRBJ1-2, with no clear D. V was shortened by 3 bases and J by 8 bases, with 12 bases between the two germline ends. Germline CDR1 and CDR2: KGHDR and SFDVKD. The CDR3 has 13 residues. The CDR3 reads CATSDAGSRGYTF. In nucleotides, the CDR3 is TGTGCCACCAGTGATGCAGGATCCCGGGGCTACACCTTC.